A single sample gave rise to the 26 T cell receptor beta chains below, sequenced in a study of blood T cell repertoires in COVID-19. TCRdb's copy holds only in-frame clones and misses some; the assay was immunoSEQ multiplex PCR. Of around 120,000 clones listed, about 86% are singletons. The specimen was peripheral blood. The receptors were gathered from a woman between 50 and 59 years old with active or convalescent COVID-19.

J is TRBJ2-3 and V is TRBV4-1; TRBD2 agrees at 12 bases. The CDR3 covers 17 residues. The V gene's germline CDR1 is MGHRA and CDR2 YSYEKL. Trimming cost V 0 bases and J 0 bases; bases outside gene matches: 1. CDR3 sequence reads: CASSQEGTSGSTDTQYF. DNA for the CDR3: TGCGCCAGCAGCCAAGAGGGGACTAGCGGGAGCACAGATACGCAGTATTTT.

This rearrangement joins TRBV4-2 to TRBJ2-6, with 8 positions matching TRBD2. The CDR3 runs to 18 residues. Per germline, CDR1 LGHNA and CDR2 YNFKEQ. V lost 5 bases, J lost 1 base, and 10 bases stayed unmatched. The CDR3 DNA reads as TGTGCCAGCAGCGGGTCCTGGGCGGGAGGTTCTGGGGCCAACGTCCTGACTTTC. Amino acids: CASSGSWAGGSGANVLTF.

This rearrangement joins TRBV7-9 to TRBJ1-1; D might be TRBD1 (5 bases). The CDR3 sequence is 13 residues long. Trimming pared 1 base from V and 7 bases from J, leaving 10 bases between. Germline assignment: CDR1 SEHNR and CDR2 FQNEAQ (reference sequence). The CDR3 spells CASSLGGTGEAFF. The DNA of the CDR3 is TGTGCCAGCAGCTTAGGGGGGACTGGTGAAGCTTTCTTT.

This chain connects TRBV7-3 to TRBJ1-3, with 7 bases aligning to TRBD1. V lost 5 bases and J lost 3; bases outside the gene matches: 16. CDR1 is SGHTA and CDR2 is FQGTGA in the germline V gene. CDR3 size: 18 residues. CDR3 region: CASSAHRQGTAYGNTIYF. Written as DNA, the CDR3 is TGTGCCAGCAGCGCACACCGGCAAGGGACAGCTTATGGAAACACCATATATTTT.

The V gene is TRBV7-3, the J gene TRBJ2-1, with 8 bases identical to TRBD1. Germline V gene data show CDR1 as SGHTA and CDR2 as FQGTGA. CDR3 length equals 12 residues. V lost 5 bases to trimming and J lost 10 bases; unmatched junction nucleotides: 4. The CDR3 DNA sequence: TGTGCCAGCAGCGAGGACAGGGTAGAGCAGTTCTTC. Protein: CASSEDRVEQFF.

The DNA for the CDR3 is TGTGCCAGCAGACTTCCAGGGGAGGGAGGTCCCTACGAGCAGTACTTC. Its protein product is CASRLPGEGGPYEQYF. This chain links TRBV5-8 with TRBJ2-7; perhaps TRBD2 as D (7 bases). The length of the CDR3 is 16 residues. V was cut by 5 bases and J by 2 bases, with 20 bases left in between. Germline values: CDR1 SGHTS, CDR2 YDEGEE.

The rearrangement uses TRBV9 and TRBJ2-1; 11 bases line up with TRBD2. This CDR3 is 16 amino acids long. CDR1 and CDR2 (germline): SGDLS, YYNGEE. J gave up 9 bases and V 3 bases, and 11 bases lay outside the gene matches. The CDR3 DNA is TGTGCCAGCAGCGAACCATTAGCGGGAGGGCCGGTTGAGCAGTTCTTC. It codes for CASSEPLAGGPVEQFF.

The chain employs TRBV4-3 and TRBJ1-1; a possible D gene is TRBD1 (6 bases). Germline V gene sequence: CDR1 LGHNA, CDR2 YSLEER. The germline V and J ends were trimmed by 0 bases and 1 base, with 15 bases remaining between them. The CDR3 has 17 amino acids. As DNA, the CDR3 is TGCGCCAGCAGCCAAGATACAGGGAACGGGGCGAACACTGAAGCTTTCTTT. This encodes CASSQDTGNGANTEAFF.

J is TRBJ2-7 and V is TRBV12-5; D unclear. V was cut by 6 bases and J by 0 bases, with 9 bases left in between. Germline assignment: CDR1 LGHNT and CDR2 FRNRAP. There are 13 residues in the CDR3. The CDR3 protein is CASGPPGSYEQYF. CDR3 sequence (DNA): TGTGCTAGTGGCCCGCCGGGCTCCTACGAGCAGTACTTC.

V is TRBV30 and J is TRBJ2-1; 10 nucleotides line up with TRBD2. Germline V gene lookup returns CDR1 GTSNPN and CDR2 SVGIG (reference sequence). The CDR3 totals 15 residues. J lost 9 bases, V lost 0 bases, and 8 bases had no gene match. The CDR3: CAWSVLAGSGSEQFF. CDR3 nucleotides: TGTGCCTGGAGTGTACTAGCGGGAAGCGGAAGTGAGCAGTTCTTC.

The rearrangement uses TRBV3-1 (or the pseudogene TRBV3-2) and TRBJ2-7; the match to TRBD2 covers 12 bases. The germline CDR1 and CDR2 sequences are LGHDT and YNNKEL (reference sequence). CDR3 length: 16 amino acids. V shed 1 base, J shed 6 bases, and the junction held 7 bases outside the gene matches. The CDR3, as DNA: TGTGCCAGCAGCCAAGTCCCTAGCGGGAGGGTTTCCGAGCAGTACTTC. It is translated as CASSQVPSGRVSEQYF.

The chain is built from TRBV27 and TRBJ1-1, with 7 bases matching TRBD1. CDR3 length: 15 amino acids. The germline CDR1 and CDR2 sequences are MNHEY and SMNVEV (reference sequence). V shed 5 bases, J shed 3 bases, and the junction held 9 bases outside the gene matches. As DNA, the CDR3 is TGTGCCAGCAGTGACAGGGTTTTACAGTACACTGAAGCTTTCTTT. This codes for CASSDRVLQYTEAFF.

The chain recombines TRBV19 with TRBJ1-2; unclear D gene. Germline V gives CDR1 LNHDA, CDR2 SQIVND (reference sequence). This CDR3 has 11 residues. Trimming took 8 bases from V and 1 from J, leaving 5 bases between them. The DNA of the CDR3 is TGTGCCAGTGAACATAACTATGGCTACACCTTC. Encoded protein: CASEHNYGYTF. The full variable domain, in which reference TRBV19 and TRBJ1-2 provide the parts outside the CDR3, is DGGITQSPKYLFRKEGQNVTLSCEQNLNHDAMYWYRQDPGQGLRLIYYSQIVNDFQKGDIAEGYSVSREKKESFPLTVTSAQKNPTAFYLCASEHNYGYTFGSGTRLTVV.

The rearrangement uses TRBV6-1 and TRBJ1-6; 7 nucleotides line up with TRBD1. This CDR3 has 13 residues. Germline V gene data show CDR1 as MNHNS and CDR2 as SASEGT. J was trimmed by 10 bases and V by 8 bases; bases with no gene match: 8. The DNA of the CDR3 is TGTGCCAGCGTTAGGGGGCCGAGCTCACCCCTCCACTTT. Translated, it gives CASVRGPSSPLHF.

The chain combines TRBV6-5 with TRBJ1-5; TRBD1 matches at 7 bases. This CDR3 is 12 amino acids long. From germline, CDR1 is MNHEY and CDR2 SVGAGI. V shed 9 bases, J shed 5 bases, and the junction held 4 bases outside the gene matches. This CDR3 is CASTTGDQPQHF. As DNA, the CDR3 is TGTGCCAGTACTACAGGGGATCAGCCCCAGCATTTT.

The chain recombines TRBV9 with TRBJ2-2; 8 nucleotides match TRBD1. Germline V CDR1 and CDR2: SGDLS, YYNGEE. The CDR3 totals 15 residues. Trimming took 4 bases from V and 3 from J; bases not matched to a gene: 5. CDR3 bases: TGTGCCAGCAGCCCTCGACAGGGGCACACCGGGGAGCTGTTTTTT. Protein product: CASSPRQGHTGELFF.

The gene calls are TRBV7-9 and TRBJ1-5; TRBD1 might be the D (5 bases). V was shortened by 2 bases and J by 1 base, with 9 bases between the two germline ends. CDR3 length: 15 amino acids. Germline V gene sequence: CDR1 SEHNR, CDR2 FQNEAQ (reference sequence). The CDR3 bases are TGTGCCAGCAGCTTAACGGGGGGAAGCAATCAGCCCCAGCATTTT. Amino acid sequence: CASSLTGGSNQPQHF.

The J gene is TRBJ2-7, the V gene TRBV28; TRBD2 aligns across 8 bases. The CDR3 spans 15 residues. Trimming took 3 bases from V and 4 from J; bases not matched to a gene: 8. CDR1 and CDR2 (germline): MDHEN, SYDVKM. CDR3 nucleotide sequence: TGTGCCAGCAGTTTTGTTCGGGAGGGCGGGTACGAGCAGTACTTC. This sequence encodes CASSFVREGGYEQYF.

J is TRBJ1-4 and V is TRBV2, with TRBD1 matching over 9 bases. CDR3 length equals 12 residues. Germline V gene data show CDR1 as SNHLY and CDR2 as FYNNEI. V lost 11 bases and J lost 7; bases outside the gene matches: 5. The DNA of the CDR3 is TGTGCCTCCGGGACAGGGTTTGAAAAACTGTTTTTT. Translation: CASGTGFEKLFF.

This clone was recorded only once. The chain recombines TRBV7-3 with TRBJ2-3; 10 positions agree with TRBD2. V was pared by 5 bases and J by 5 bases, with 7 bases of the junction left unmatched. The CDR3 has 15 residues. Per the germline V gene, CDR1 is SGHTA and CDR2 is FQGTGA. The DNA of the CDR3 is TGTGCCAGCAGCCCAAGCGGGAGGGAAGGAGATACGCAGTATTTT. Its translation: CASSPSGREGDTQYF.

This clone is a singleton in its sample. This chain links TRBV2 with TRBJ2-3; no clear D gene. CDR1 and CDR2 from the germline V gene are SNHLY and FYNNEI. This CDR3 has 15 residues. Deletions cut 7 bases from V and 1 base from J, with 15 bases between. CDR3 DNA sequence: TGTGCCAGCAAATCTCGACCGGCGGGCACAGATACGCAGTATTTT. Its protein product is CASKSRPAGTDTQYF.

The CDR3 loop reads CASSPPWDKREKLFF. CDR3 coding DNA: TGTGCCAGCAGCCCCCCCTGGGACAAGCGTGAAAAACTGTTTTTT. V is TRBV7-9 and J is TRBJ1-4; D is perhaps TRBD1 (6 bases). Germline V CDR1 and CDR2: SEHNR, FQNEAQ (reference sequence). Trimming cost V 5 bases and J 7 bases, with 17 bases left between them. This CDR3 comprises 15 residues.

V and J are TRBV30 and TRBJ2-2, with D possibly being TRBD2 (5 bases). V shed 0 bases and J shed 1 base, with 6 bases lying between them. Per the germline V gene, CDR1 is GTSNPN and CDR2 is SVGIG (reference sequence). CDR3 length: 14 amino acids. In DNA, the CDR3 is TGTGCCTGGAGTGTCCGGGGGAACACCGGGGAGCTGTTTTTT. Its translation: CAWSVRGNTGELFF.

This sequence joins TRBV2 and TRBJ1-3; D ambiguous. This CDR3 has 14 residues. Trimming cost V 6 bases and J 4 bases, with 13 bases left between them. Germline V lookup: CDR1 SNHLY, CDR2 FYNNEI. The chain's CDR3 is CASSGSGLGNTIYF. The DNA of the CDR3 is TGTGCCAGCAGCGGCTCTGGACTGGGAAACACCATATATTTT.

The chain's CDR3 is CASSVAAQNNSPLHF. The CDR3 region has the DNA TGTGCCAGCAGCGTAGCAGCACAGAATAATTCACCCCTCCACTTT. The J gene is TRBJ1-6, the V gene TRBV9; D gene ambiguous. The V gene lost 0 bases and the J gene lost 5 bases, with 9 bases spanning the gap. The CDR3 sequence is 15 residues long. The germline CDR1 and CDR2 sequences are SGDLS and YYNGEE.

The rearrangement uses TRBV28 and TRBJ1-6; TRBD1 matches at 8 bases. The germline V gene encodes CDR1 MDHEN and CDR2 SYDVKM. The V segment lost 2 bases and the J segment 3 bases; nucleotides outside the gene matches: 6. The CDR3 runs to 17 residues. The CDR3 here is CASSLRQGAFYNSPLHF. In DNA, the CDR3 is TGTGCCAGCAGTTTAAGGCAGGGGGCATTCTATAATTCACCCCTCCACTTT.